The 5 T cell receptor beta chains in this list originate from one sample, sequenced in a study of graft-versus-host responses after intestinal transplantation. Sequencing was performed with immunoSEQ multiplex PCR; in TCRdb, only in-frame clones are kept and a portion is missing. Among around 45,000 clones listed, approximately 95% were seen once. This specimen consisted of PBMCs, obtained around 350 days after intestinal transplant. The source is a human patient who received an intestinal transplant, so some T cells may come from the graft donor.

The chain's CDR3 is CASSLNNRGGNQPQHF. The CDR3 coding sequence is TGCGCCAGCAGCCTTAACAACAGGGGAGGGAATCAGCCCCAGCATTTT. The chain recombines TRBV4-1 with TRBJ1-5, with 7 bases identical to TRBD1. The CDR3 is 16 residues long. V lost 4 bases, J lost 4 bases, and 10 bases stayed unmatched. CDR1 MGHRA and CDR2 YSYEKL come from the germline V gene.

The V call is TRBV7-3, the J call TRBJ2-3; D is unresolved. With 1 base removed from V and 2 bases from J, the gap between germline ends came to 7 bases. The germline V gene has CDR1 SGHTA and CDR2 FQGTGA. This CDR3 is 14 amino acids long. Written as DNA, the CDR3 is TGTGCCAGCAGCTTAAACCCCCACACAGATACGCAGTATTTT. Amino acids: CASSLNPHTDTQYF.

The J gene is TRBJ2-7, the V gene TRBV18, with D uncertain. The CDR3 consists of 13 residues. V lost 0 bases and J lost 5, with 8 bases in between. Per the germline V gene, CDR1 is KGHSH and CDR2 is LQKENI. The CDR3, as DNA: TGTGCCAGCTCACCACCGGGTCGAGACGAGCAGTACTTC. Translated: CASSPPGRDEQYF.

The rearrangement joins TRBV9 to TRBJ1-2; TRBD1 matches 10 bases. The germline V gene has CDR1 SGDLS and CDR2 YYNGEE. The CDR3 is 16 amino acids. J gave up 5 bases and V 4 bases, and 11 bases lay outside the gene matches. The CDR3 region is CASSPRTTGGVYGYTF. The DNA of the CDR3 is TGTGCCAGCAGCCCACGAACGACAGGGGGCGTATATGGCTACACCTTC.

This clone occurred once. CDR3 sequence reads: CASSFNSGMYEQYF. The CDR3 coding sequence is TGTGCCAGCAGCTTCAATAGCGGGATGTACGAGCAGTACTTC. The chain uses TRBV5-5 and TRBJ2-7; TRBD2 aligns across 8 bases. Germline V gene data show CDR1 as SGHKS and CDR2 as YYEKEE (reference sequence). This CDR3 contains 14 residues. With V trimmed by 2 bases and J by 4 bases, 5 bases remained unmatched.